The 13 T cell receptor beta chains below come from one sample, sequenced in a study of blood T cell repertoires in COVID-19. Profiled with immunoSEQ multiplex PCR; TCRdb holds only in-frame clones, not every one. This sample yields under 350,000 clones, of which almost 85% are seen a single time; roughly 7.8% belongs to the top ten. The sample consisted of peripheral blood. The origin of the receptors is a human donor in a cohort sampled during active COVID-19.

The chain employs TRBV4-2 and TRBJ1-4; D ambiguous. Germline assignment: CDR1 LGHNA and CDR2 YNFKEQ. V was clipped by 3 bases and J by 8 bases, with 22 bases between them. The CDR3 is made up of 17 amino acids. CDR3: CASSQGSPGRGGEKLFF. The CDR3, as DNA: TGTGCCAGCAGCCAGGGAAGCCCAGGTCGGGGTGGGGAAAAACTGTTTTTT.

The rearrangement uses TRBV2 and TRBJ2-3; 11 nucleotides match TRBD2. The trim removed 6 bases at V and 0 bases at J, leaving 8 bases unmatched. The germline gives CDR1 SNHLY, CDR2 FYNNEI. There are 17 residues in the CDR3. In nucleotides, the CDR3 is TGTGCCAGCAGGGCTAGCGGGGGGCAGCTGAGCACAGATACGCAGTATTTT. Encoded protein: CASRASGGQLSTDTQYF.

The rearrangement links TRBV12-5 to TRBJ1-1; 7 positions agree with TRBD1. V lost 5 bases and J lost 4; bases outside the gene matches: 7. This CDR3 region has 14 residues. CDR1 is LGHNT, CDR2 FRNRAP, per germline. The CDR3 is CASGPFGDSTEAFF. CDR3 DNA sequence: TGTGCTAGTGGTCCATTCGGGGACAGCACTGAAGCTTTCTTT. Together with reference TRBV12-5 and TRBJ1-1, the CDR3 gives the full variable domain: DARVTQTPRHKVTEMGQEVTMRCQPILGHNTVFWYRQTMMQGLELLAYFRNRAPLDDSGMPKDRFSAEMPDATLATLKIQPSEPRDSAVYFCASGPFGDSTEAFFGQGTRLTVV.

The genes are TRBV15 and TRBJ1-6; a weak D match, TRBD1 (6 bases). The CDR3 length is 16 residues. The germline V and J ends were trimmed by 0 bases and 7 bases, with 13 bases remaining between them. Germline values: CDR1 LNHNV, CDR2 YYDKDF (reference sequence). The CDR3 nucleotides read TGTGCCACCAGCAGAGATCGTTCCAGGGGAAATTCACCCCTCCACTTT. Protein sequence: CATSRDRSRGNSPLHF.

V usage is TRBV7-3 and J usage is TRBJ2-5; no definite D call. Per germline, CDR1 SGHTA and CDR2 FQGTGA. CDR3 length equals 14 residues. V was clipped by 2 bases and J by 2 bases, with 9 bases between them. This CDR3 is CASSLGPEQETQYF. CDR3 sequence (DNA): TGTGCCAGCAGCTTAGGGCCAGAACAAGAGACCCAGTACTTC.

The chain couples TRBV24-1 to TRBJ2-3; perhaps TRBD1 as D (6 bases). Trimming took 6 bases from V and 4 from J, leaving 10 bases between them. Germline CDR1 KGHDR, CDR2 SFDVKD. The CDR3 contains 13 residues. Here the CDR3 DNA reads TGTGCCACCAGTCAGGGGTCCGCAGATACGCAGTATTTT. This sequence encodes CATSQGSADTQYF.

This clone was seen just once. The CDR3 is CASSSQTGLNTEAFF. In nucleotides, the CDR3 is TGTGCCAGCTCATCTCAGACAGGATTGAACACTGAAGCTTTCTTT. V gene TRBV18 combines with J gene TRBJ1-1, with D possibly matching TRBD1 (6 bases). Germline lookup yields CDR1 KGHSH and CDR2 LQKENI. CDR3 length equals 15 residues. Trimming left V 5 bases short and J 0 bases short, with 13 bases between.

This rearrangement joins TRBV6-5 to TRBJ1-1, with D perhaps TRBD1 (6 bases). The V end lost 5 bases, the J end lost 1 base, and 11 bases lay between the germline ends. Germline assignment: CDR1 MNHEY and CDR2 SVGAGI. The CDR3 is made up of 14 amino acids. The CDR3 DNA is TGTGCCAGCAGTAAGCAGGGGCCGAACACTGAAGCTTTCTTT. Translation gives CASSKQGPNTEAFF.

The J gene is TRBJ1-2, the V gene TRBV5-5; 7 nucleotides align to TRBD1. There are 16 residues in the CDR3. Germline V gives CDR1 SGHKS, CDR2 YYEKEE (reference sequence). V was pared by 6 bases and J by 5 bases, with 16 bases of the junction left unmatched. CDR3 loop: CASNTPGTAGGYGYTF. The CDR3, as DNA: TGTGCCAGCAACACTCCCGGGACAGCAGGAGGTTATGGCTACACCTTC.

This chain links TRBV6-5 with TRBJ2-2; D is uncertain. The V gene's germline CDR1 is MNHEY and CDR2 SVGAGI. This CDR3 region has 15 residues. The germline V and J ends were trimmed by 6 bases and 5 bases, with 16 bases remaining between them. CDR3 loop: CASRGAKESTGELFF. DNA for the CDR3: TGTGCCAGCAGGGGCGCAAAAGAGAGTACCGGGGAGCTGTTTTTT.

The rearrangement uses TRBV7-9 and TRBJ1-2, with 7 positions matching TRBD1. J lost 6 bases, V lost 2 bases, and 15 bases had no gene match. Germline assignment: CDR1 SEHNR and CDR2 FQNEAQ (reference sequence). This CDR3 is built from 17 residues. CDR3 bases: TGTGCCAGCAGCTTAACGAGCTTGACAGGGATCCTCCATGGCTACACCTTC. Translating it yields CASSLTSLTGILHGYTF. The full variable domain, its missing parts supplied by reference TRBV7-9 and TRBJ1-2, is DTGVSQNPRHKITKRGQNVTFRCDPISEHNRLYWYRQTLGQGPEFLTYFQNEAQLEKSRLLSDRFSAERPKGSFSTLEIQRTEQGDSAMYLCASSLTSLTGILHGYTFGSGTRLTVV.

Only a few counts were recorded for this clone. The chain joins TRBV5-5 to TRBJ1-6; TRBD1 is a possible D gene (6 bases). With 3 bases removed from V and 8 bases from J, the gap between germline ends came to 15 bases. The CDR3 totals 15 residues. Germline V gene data show CDR1 as SGHKS and CDR2 as YYEKEE (reference sequence). CDR3 residues: CASSSGTQGHSPLHF. CDR3 DNA: TGTGCCAGCAGCTCCGGGACACAAGGGCATTCACCCCTCCACTTT.

The rearrangement links TRBV12-5 to TRBJ2-2, with D perhaps matching TRBD1 (5 bases). Trimming took off 5 bases at V and 4 bases at J, with 17 bases between the two ends. The CDR3 runs to 16 residues. Germline V gene sequence: CDR1 LGHNT, CDR2 FRNRAP. The CDR3 nucleotides read TGTGCTAGTGGTCCAATTCAGGGATCGCTCACCGGGGAGCTGTTTTTT. Encoded protein: CASGPIQGSLTGELFF.